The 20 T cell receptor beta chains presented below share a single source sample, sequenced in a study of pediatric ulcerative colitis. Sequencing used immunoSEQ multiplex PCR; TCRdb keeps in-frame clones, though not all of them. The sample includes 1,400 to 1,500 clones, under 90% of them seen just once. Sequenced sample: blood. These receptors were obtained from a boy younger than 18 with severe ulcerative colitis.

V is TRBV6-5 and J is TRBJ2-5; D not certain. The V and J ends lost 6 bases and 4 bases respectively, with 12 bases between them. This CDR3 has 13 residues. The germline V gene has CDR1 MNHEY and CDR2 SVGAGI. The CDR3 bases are TGTGCCAGCAGCAGCCTAGTAGCAGAGACCCAGTACTTC. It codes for CASSSLVAETQYF.

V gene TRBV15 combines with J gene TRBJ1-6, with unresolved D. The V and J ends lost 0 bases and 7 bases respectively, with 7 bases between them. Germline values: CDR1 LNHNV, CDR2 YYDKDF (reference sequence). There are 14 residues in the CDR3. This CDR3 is CATSREQSNSPLHF. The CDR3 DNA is TGTGCCACCAGCAGAGAACAATCGAATTCACCCCTCCACTTT.

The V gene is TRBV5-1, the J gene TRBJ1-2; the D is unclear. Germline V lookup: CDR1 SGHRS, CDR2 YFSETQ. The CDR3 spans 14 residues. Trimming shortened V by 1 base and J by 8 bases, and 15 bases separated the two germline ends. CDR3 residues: CASSLTAGDRGYTF. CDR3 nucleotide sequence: TGCGCCAGCAGCTTGACCGCCGGGGATAGAGGCTACACCTTC.

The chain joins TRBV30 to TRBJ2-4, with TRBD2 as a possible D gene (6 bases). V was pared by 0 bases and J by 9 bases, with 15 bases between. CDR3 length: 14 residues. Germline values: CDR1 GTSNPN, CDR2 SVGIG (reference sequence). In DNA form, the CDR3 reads TGTGCCTGGAGTGTTACCGGGAGTGGAAGCATTCAGTACTTC. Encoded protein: CAWSVTGSGSIQYF.

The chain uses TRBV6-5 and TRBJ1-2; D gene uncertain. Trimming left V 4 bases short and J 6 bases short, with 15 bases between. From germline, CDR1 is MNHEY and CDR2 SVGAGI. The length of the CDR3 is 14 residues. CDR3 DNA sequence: TGTGCCAGCAGTTCCTTGGAAGGGAGAGATGGCTACACCTTC. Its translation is CASSSLEGRDGYTF.

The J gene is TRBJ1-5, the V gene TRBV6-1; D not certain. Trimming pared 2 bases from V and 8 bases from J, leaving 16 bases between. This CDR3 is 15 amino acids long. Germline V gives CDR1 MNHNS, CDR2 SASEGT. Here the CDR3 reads CASSETDGGTEPQHF. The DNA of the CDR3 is TGTGCCAGCAGTGAAACTGATGGAGGTACAGAGCCCCAGCATTTT.

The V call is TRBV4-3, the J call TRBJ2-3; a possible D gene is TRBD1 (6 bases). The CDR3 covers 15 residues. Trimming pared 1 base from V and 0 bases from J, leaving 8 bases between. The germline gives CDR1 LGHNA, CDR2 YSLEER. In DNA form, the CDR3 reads TGCGCCAGCAGCCAAGGAGGGGGAAGCACAGATACGCAGTATTTT. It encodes CASSQGGGSTDTQYF.

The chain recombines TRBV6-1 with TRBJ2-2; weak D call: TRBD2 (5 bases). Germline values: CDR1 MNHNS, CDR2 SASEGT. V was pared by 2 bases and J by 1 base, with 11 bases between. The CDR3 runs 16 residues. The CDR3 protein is CASSENSARNTGELFF. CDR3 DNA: TGTGCCAGCAGTGAAAATAGCGCGAGGAACACCGGGGAGCTGTTTTTT.

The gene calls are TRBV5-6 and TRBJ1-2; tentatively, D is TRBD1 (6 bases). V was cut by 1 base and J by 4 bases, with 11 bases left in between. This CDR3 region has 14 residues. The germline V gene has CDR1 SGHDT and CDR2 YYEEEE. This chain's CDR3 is CASSLTGTFYGYTF. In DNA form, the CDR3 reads TGTGCCAGCAGCTTGACAGGGACCTTCTATGGCTACACCTTC.

CDR3 in amino acids: CAISESGQGSGYTF. CDR3 nucleotides: TGTGCCATCAGTGAGTCGGGGCAGGGTAGCGGCTACACCTTC. The chain couples TRBV10-3 to TRBJ1-2, with a tentative D call TRBD1 (5 bases). There are 14 residues in the CDR3. Trimming took 0 bases from V and 8 from J, leaving 13 bases between them. CDR1 is ENHRY and CDR2 is SYGVKD in the germline V gene.

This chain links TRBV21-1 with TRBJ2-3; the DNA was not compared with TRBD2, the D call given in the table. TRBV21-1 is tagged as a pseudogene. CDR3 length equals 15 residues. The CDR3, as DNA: TGTGCCAGCGGCTGCGGGGCAACTAGCACAGATACGCAGTATTTT. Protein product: CASGCGATSTDTQYF.

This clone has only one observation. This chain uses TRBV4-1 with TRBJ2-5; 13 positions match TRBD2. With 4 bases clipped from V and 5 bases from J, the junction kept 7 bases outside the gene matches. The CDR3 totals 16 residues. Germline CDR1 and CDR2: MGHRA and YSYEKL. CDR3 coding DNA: TGCGCCAGCAGCCCCAGGACTAGCGGGGGTTGGGAGACCCAGTACTTC. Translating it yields CASSPRTSGGWETQYF.

CDR3 nucleotide sequence: TGTGCCAGCAGCAAAGCAGTGACTAGCGGGAGGGTTGATACGCAGTATTTT. It translates to CASSKAVTSGRVDTQYF. The chain links TRBV21-1 to TRBJ2-3; the DNA was not compared with TRBD2, the D call given in the table. TRBV21-1 is a pseudogene. The CDR3 consists of 17 residues.

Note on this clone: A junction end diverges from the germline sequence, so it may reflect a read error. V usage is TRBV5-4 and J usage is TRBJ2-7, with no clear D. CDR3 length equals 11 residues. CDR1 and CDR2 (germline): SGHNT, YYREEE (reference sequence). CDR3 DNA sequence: TGTGCCAGCAGCTCTGGACGGAGCTCGAGCTTC. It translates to CASSSGRSSSF.

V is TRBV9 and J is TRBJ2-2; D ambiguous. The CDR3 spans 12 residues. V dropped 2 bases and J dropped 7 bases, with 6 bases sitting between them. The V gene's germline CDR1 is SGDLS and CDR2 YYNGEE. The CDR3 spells CASSVDGGELFF. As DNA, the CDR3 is TGTGCCAGCAGCGTGGATGGCGGGGAGCTGTTTTTT.

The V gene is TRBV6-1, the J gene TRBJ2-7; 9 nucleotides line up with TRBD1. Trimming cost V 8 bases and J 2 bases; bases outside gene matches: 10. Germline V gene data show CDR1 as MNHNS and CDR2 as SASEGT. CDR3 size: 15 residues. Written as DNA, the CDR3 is TGTGCCAGCCAGGGCGGACAGGGGTTTCCCTACGAGCAGTACGTC. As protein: CASQGGQGFPYEQYV.

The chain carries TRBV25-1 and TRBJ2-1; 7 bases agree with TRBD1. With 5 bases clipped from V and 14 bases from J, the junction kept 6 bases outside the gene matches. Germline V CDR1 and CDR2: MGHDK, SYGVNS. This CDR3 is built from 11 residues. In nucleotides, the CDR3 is TGTGCCAGCAGTAGGGGGCTTAATAAGTTCTTC. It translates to CASSRGLNKFF. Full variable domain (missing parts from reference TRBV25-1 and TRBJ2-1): EADIYQTPRYLVIGTGKKITLECSQTMGHDKMYWYQQDPGMELHLIHYSYGVNSTEKGDLSSESTVSRIRTEHFPLTLESARPSHTSQYLCASSRGLNKFFGPGTRLTVL.

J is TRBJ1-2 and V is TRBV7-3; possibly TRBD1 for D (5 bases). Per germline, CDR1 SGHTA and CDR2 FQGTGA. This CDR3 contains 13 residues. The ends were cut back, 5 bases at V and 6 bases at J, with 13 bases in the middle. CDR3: CASSPAGTNGYTF. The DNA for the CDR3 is TGTGCCAGCAGCCCCGCTGGGACTAATGGCTACACCTTC.

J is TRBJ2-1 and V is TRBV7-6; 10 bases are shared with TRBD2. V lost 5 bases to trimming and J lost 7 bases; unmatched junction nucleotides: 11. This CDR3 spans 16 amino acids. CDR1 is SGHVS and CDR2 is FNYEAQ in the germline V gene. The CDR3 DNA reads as TGTGCCAGCAGCATCGGAGCGGGGGGGCGACGGAATGAGCAGTTCTTC. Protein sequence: CASSIGAGGRRNEQFF.

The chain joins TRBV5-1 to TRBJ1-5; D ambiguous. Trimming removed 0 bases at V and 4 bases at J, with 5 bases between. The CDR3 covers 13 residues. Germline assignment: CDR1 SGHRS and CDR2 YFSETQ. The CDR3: CASSLESNQPQHF. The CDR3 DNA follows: TGCGCCAGCAGCTTGGAGAGTAATCAGCCCCAGCATTTT.